This T cell receptor (beta chain) derives from a study of T cell responses to AZD1222 COVID-19 vaccine. Findings and caveats of the study: Reportedly, nearly half of unique spike TCRs recognized epitopes outside B.1.351/B.1.1.7 mutations. The CD4 TCRs associated with vaccination extended across spike and predominated at 160-218 and 743-854.

The CDR3 contains 15 residues. V lost 6 bases and J 0 bases, leaving 15 bases between the germline ends. Looked up from germline, CDR1 is LGHNA and CDR2 is YNFKEQ. Sequencing was performed with immunoSEQ multiplex PCR; in TCRdb, only in-frame clones are kept and a portion is missing. The data show about 98,000 clones, around 83% seen once. Comment on this clone: What it binds is not known.

The clonotype was recovered from an adult in good health. The V gene is TRBV4-2, the J gene TRBJ2-7; possible D gene TRBD2, 5 bases. The material sequenced was peripheral blood, taken on day 0 of AZD1222 vaccination. CDR3 loop: CASRQSGFSSYEQYF. The CDR3 DNA follows: TGTGCCAGCAGACAAAGCGGCTTTTCCTCCTACGAGCAGTACTTC.